This is a list of T cell receptor beta chains from one sample in a study of OX40 agonist ivuxolimab in advanced cancers. Produced via immunoSEQ multiplex PCR; TCRdb's table is partial and in-frame only. Here the sample spans around 140,000 clones, about nine tenths being singletons. The sequencing here drew on CD4+ or CD8+ T cells sorted from blood, taken in a trial of the OX40 agonist ivuxolimab. These receptor sequences come from an adult with an advanced solid tumor such as melanoma, head and neck, liver or kidney cancer. The CDR3 runs from the conserved cysteine through the conserved F or W. The order of the fields is V gene, D gene, clone size, CDR3 protein. The D gene is left open where the match is weak. Size is stated for part of the rows, as once, few or many counts, or as a class when the clone is expanded.

>TRBV6-6|TRBD2|NA
CASRGETSGSTDTQYF
>TRBV6-5|NA|NA
CASSYNPGGGYGYTF
>TRBV5-6|NA|NA
CASSLVGGGDLNTEAFF
>TRBV28|NA|NA
CASIGRIYGYTF
>TRBV9|NA|NA
CASSVEGGQETQYF
>TRBV5-1|TRBD2|NA
CASSQLAGFGNEQFF
>TRBV7-9|TRBD1|NA
CASSQGPGQSMNTEAFF
>TRBV28|TRBD2|NA
CASSSGIGADTQYF
>TRBV19|TRBD1|NA
CASSPGTGEYEQYF
>TRBV5-4|TRBD1|few
CASSTWTGDNEKLFF
>TRBV4-2|NA|NA
CASSQDTYGYTF
>TRBV7-6|NA|NA
CASSLGRPSTEAFF
>TRBV30|TRBD2|NA
CAWSYGGTSGLFGQYF
>TRBV28|NA|NA
CASRGGTISSYNEQFF
>TRBV7-2|NA|NA
CASRLMGDNGYTF
>TRBV6-6|TRBD1|NA
CASSSTGTGVQPQHF
>TRBV10-3|NA|NA
CAISEIAAGSGNTIYF
>TRBV19|TRBD2|NA
CASSRASGGEYEQYF